This T cell receptor (beta chain) emerged from a study of blood T cell repertoires in COVID-19. For the study at large: Acute-phase and convalescent COVID-19 samples originated in the United States, Italy and Spain. From T cells, B-cell-depleted T cells, or PBMCs came the material, which was cDNA or gDNA.

Under the authors' procedure: Reference gene primers were amplified, and this amplification served to estimate nucleated cell counts. Some clones are missing from TCRdb's copy, which holds only in-frame ones; the method was immunoSEQ multiplex PCR. That table is the source of V, J and clone size, and D and trimming were worked out from the DNA. The data hold approximately 150,000 clones, with 70% to 90% observed a single time. This CDR3 is built from 14 residues. Trimming left V 3 bases short and J 5 bases short, with 13 bases between. Germline values: CDR1 SEHNR, CDR2 FQNEAQ (reference sequence). V and J are TRBV7-9 and TRBJ1-2; the D gene is possibly TRBD1 (5 bases). Sequencing was done on a sample of peripheral blood. The TCR was taken from a human donor in a cohort sampled during active COVID-19. The chain's CDR3 is CASSLADSPYGYTF. The CDR3 bases are TGTGCCAGCAGCTTGGCCGACAGCCCTTATGGCTACACCTTC.